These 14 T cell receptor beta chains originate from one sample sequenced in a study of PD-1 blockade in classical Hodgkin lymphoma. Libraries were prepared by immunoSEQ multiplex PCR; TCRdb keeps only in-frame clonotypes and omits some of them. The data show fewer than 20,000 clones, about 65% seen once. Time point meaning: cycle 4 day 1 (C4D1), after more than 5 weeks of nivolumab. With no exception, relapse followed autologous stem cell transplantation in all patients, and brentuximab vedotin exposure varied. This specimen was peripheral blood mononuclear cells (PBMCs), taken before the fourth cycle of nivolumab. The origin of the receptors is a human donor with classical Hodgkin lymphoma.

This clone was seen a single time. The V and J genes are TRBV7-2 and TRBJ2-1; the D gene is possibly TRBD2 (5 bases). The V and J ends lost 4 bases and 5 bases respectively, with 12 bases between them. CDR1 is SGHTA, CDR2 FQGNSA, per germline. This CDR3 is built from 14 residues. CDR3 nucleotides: TGTGCCAGCAGCTACCCGAGGGCGAACAATGAGCAGTTCTTC. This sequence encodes CASSYPRANNEQFF.

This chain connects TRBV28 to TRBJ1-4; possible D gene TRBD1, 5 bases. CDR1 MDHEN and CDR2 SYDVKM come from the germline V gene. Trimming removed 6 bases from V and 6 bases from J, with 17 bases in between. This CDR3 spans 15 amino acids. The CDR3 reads CASSRQTAVYEKLFF. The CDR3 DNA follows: TGTGCCAGCAGCCGTCAGACAGCAGTATATGAAAAACTGTTTTTT.

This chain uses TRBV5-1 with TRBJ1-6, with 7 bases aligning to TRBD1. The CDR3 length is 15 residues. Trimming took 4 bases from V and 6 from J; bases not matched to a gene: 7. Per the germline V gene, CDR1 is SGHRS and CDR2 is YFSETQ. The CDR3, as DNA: TGCGCCAGCAGCCGAGCGACAGGGAGTAATTCACCCCTCCACTTT. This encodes CASSRATGSNSPLHF.

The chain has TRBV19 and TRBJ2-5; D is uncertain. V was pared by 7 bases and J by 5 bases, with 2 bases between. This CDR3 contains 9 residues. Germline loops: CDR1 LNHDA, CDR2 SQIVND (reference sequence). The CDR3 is CASMETQYF. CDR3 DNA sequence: TGTGCCAGTATGGAGACCCAGTACTTC.

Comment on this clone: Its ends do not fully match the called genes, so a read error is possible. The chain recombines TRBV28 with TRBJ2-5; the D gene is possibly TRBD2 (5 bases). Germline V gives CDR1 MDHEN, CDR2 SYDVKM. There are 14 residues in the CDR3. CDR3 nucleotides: TGTGCCAACAGTCTACAGCGGAACCAAGAGACCCAGTACTTC. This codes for CANSLQRNQETQYF.

DNA of the CDR3: TGTGCCAGCAGCCAAGATCAGGCGGGGGCCGAAGAGACCCAGTACTTC. Its translation is CASSQDQAGAEETQYF. The V gene is TRBV4-2, the J gene TRBJ2-5, with D tentatively TRBD2 (7 bases). V gave up 0 bases and J gave up 3 bases, with 14 bases separating them. The CDR3 covers 16 residues. Germline CDR1 and CDR2: LGHNA and YNFKEQ.

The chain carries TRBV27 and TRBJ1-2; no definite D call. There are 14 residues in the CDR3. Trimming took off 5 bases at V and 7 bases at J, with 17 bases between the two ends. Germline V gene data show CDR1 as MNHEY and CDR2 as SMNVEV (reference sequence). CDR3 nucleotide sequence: TGTGCCAGCAGTCCCGGATCGGCGCGAGGTGGCTACACCTTC. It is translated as CASSPGSARGGYTF.

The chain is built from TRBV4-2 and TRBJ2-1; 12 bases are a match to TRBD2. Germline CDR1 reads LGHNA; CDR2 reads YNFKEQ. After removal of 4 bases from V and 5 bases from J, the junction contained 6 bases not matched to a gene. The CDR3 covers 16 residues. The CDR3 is CASSRRLAGVHNEQFF. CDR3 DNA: TGTGCCAGCAGCCGTCGACTAGCGGGAGTCCACAATGAGCAGTTCTTC.

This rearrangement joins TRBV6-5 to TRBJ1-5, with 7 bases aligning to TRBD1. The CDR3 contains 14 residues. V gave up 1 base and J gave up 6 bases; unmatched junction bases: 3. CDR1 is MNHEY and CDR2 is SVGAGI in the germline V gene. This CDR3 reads CASSYLQGSQPQHF. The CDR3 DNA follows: TGTGCCAGCAGTTACTTACAGGGGAGTCAGCCCCAGCATTTT.

Here the CDR3 reads CASSLYRNGQGETQYF. DNA for the CDR3: TGTGCCAGCAGTTTATATAGGAACGGACAAGGAGAGACCCAGTACTTC. The chain couples TRBV27 to TRBJ2-5; D is possibly TRBD1 (5 bases). There are 16 residues in the CDR3. V lost 1 base, J lost 4 bases, and 16 bases lay in between. CDR1 MNHEY and CDR2 SMNVEV come from the germline V gene (reference sequence).

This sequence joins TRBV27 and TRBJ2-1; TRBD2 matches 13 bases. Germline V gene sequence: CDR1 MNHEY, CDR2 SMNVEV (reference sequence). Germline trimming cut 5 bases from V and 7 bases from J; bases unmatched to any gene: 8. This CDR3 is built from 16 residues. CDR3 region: CASSPILAGGPNEQFF. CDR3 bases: TGTGCCAGCAGTCCAATACTAGCGGGAGGGCCTAATGAGCAGTTCTTC.

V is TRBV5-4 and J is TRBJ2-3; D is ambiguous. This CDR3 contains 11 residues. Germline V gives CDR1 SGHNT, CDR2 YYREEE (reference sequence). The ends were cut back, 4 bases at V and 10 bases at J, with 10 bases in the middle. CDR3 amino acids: CASSQSSPQYF. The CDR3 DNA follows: TGTGCCAGCAGCCAATCGTCCCCGCAGTATTTT.

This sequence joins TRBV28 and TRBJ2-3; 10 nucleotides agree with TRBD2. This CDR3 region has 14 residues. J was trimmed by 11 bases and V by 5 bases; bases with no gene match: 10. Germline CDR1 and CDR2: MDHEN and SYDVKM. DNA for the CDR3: TGTGCCAGCAGTCGACTAGCGGGTCTCGGCATGCAGTATTTT. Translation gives CASSRLAGLGMQYF.

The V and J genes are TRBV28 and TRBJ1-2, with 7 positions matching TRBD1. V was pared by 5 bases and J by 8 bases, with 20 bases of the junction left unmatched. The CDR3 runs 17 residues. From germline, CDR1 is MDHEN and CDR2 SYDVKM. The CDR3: CASSPPPGQVRMAGYTF. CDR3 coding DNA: TGTGCCAGCAGTCCACCCCCCGGACAGGTTCGAATGGCAGGCTACACCTTC.